This TCR beta chain emerged from a study of prognosis after radiotherapy for stage I lung cancer. This clonotype is medium-sized. Two-round multiplex PCR, the amplification method, yielded TCR beta CDR3 from genomic DNA. Specific primers for each TRBV and TRBJ gene were what first-round PCR used. TCRdb analysed the multiplex PCR reads with MiXCR anew, one entry per CDR3 protein. Counted here are around 19,000 distinct CDR3 sequences, roughly 55% occurring once; the ten biggest clones make up roughly a quarter. V shed 4 bases and J 0 bases; nucleotides not matched to a gene: 15. Germline V CDR1 and CDR2: SGHRS, YFSETQ. There are 19 residues in the CDR3.

This TCR derives from a donor at least 50 years old with non-small cell lung cancer. Source: PBMCs, taken before or after stereotactic body radiation therapy (not recorded which). This chain joins TRBV5-1 and TRBJ2-1, with TRBD2 identical over 8 bases. CDR3 protein: CASSTLAGIPQASYNEQFF. The CDR3 DNA reads as TGCGCCAGCAGCACATTAGCGGGAATACCCCAGGCCTCCTACAATGAGCAGTTCTTC.